Presented here are 8 T cell receptor beta chains from one specimen sequenced in a study of identical twins. In TCRdb, the 5' RACE reads were re-called with MiXCR into one record per CDR3 protein. This sample has hundreds of thousands of distinct CDR3 sequences; roughly 6% occur once, and the top ten carry about 2%. Sequencing was done on a sample of naive T cells sorted from blood. The receptors come from a young man in good health.

This clonotype was detected many times. The chain carries TRBV9 and TRBJ2-1, with TRBD2 as a possible D gene (6 bases). The V gene's germline CDR1 is SGDLS and CDR2 YYNGEE. The CDR3 consists of 14 residues. V was pared by 3 bases and J by 6 bases, with 13 bases between. The CDR3 here is CASSAQPSANEQFF. As DNA, the CDR3 is TGTGCCAGCAGCGCCCAACCTAGCGCCAATGAGCAGTTCTTC. Variable domain in full (rest from reference TRBV9 and TRBJ2-1): DSGVTQTPKHLITATGQRVTLRCSPRSGDLSVYWYQQSLDQGLQFLIQYYNGEERAKGNILERFSAQQFPDLHSELNLSSLELGDSALYFCASSAQPSANEQFFGPGTRLTVL.

There are many counts of this clonotype. The CDR3, as DNA: TGTGCCAGCAGTTACGCGCAGGAGCAGTTCTTC. It encodes CASSYAQEQFF. J is TRBJ2-1 and V is TRBV6-2 or TRBV6-3; D unclear. Trimming cost V 2 bases and J 10 bases, with 6 bases left between them. Germline CDR1 reads MNHEY; CDR2 reads SVGEGT. This CDR3 contains 11 residues.

This clonotype has at least ten counts. The CDR3 region is CASSPDGIGPRMNTEAFF. CDR3 bases: TGCGCCAGCAGCCCGGACGGAATCGGACCCCGAATGAACACTGAAGCTTTCTTT. This chain links TRBV5-1 with TRBJ1-1; D gene ambiguous. CDR1 and CDR2 (germline): SGHRS, YFSETQ. V shed 4 bases and J shed 0 bases, with 22 bases lying between them. CDR3 size: 18 residues.

This clonotype has a count of ten or more. The chain links TRBV10-3 to TRBJ2-5; the match to TRBD1 covers 7 bases. The trim removed 3 bases at V and 5 bases at J, leaving 9 bases unmatched. Per the germline V gene, CDR1 is ENHRY and CDR2 is SYGVKD. The CDR3 covers 15 residues. The CDR3 DNA reads as TGTGCCATCAGTGACCCGACAGGACAGGCGGAGACCCAGTACTTC. It encodes CAISDPTGQAETQYF.

In its sample, this clonotype was seen many times. The rearrangement joins TRBV4-1 to TRBJ2-2, with 7 positions matching TRBD1. The V and J ends lost 3 bases and 6 bases, in that order; junction bases with no gene match: 10. Germline-derived CDR1 and CDR2 are MGHRA and YSYEKL. CDR3 length equals 16 residues. The CDR3 nucleotides are TGCGCCAGCAGCCATGAAATGACAGGGTTAGCCGGGGAGCTGTTTTTT. Translated: CASSHEMTGLAGELFF.

Ten or more counts support this clonotype. The V gene is TRBV5-1, the J gene TRBJ2-7; TRBD2 agrees at 12 bases. V lost 0 bases and J lost 6; bases outside the gene matches: 4. Germline values: CDR1 SGHRS, CDR2 YFSETQ. The CDR3 runs 15 residues. CDR3 coding DNA: TGCGCCAGCAGCTTGGACGGACTAGCGGGACGCGAGCAGTACGTC. It yields the protein CASSLDGLAGREQYV.

There are many counts of this clonotype. The chain recombines TRBV29-1 with TRBJ1-2; D gene ambiguous. With 5 bases removed from V and 2 bases from J, the gap between germline ends came to 15 bases. The germline CDR1 and CDR2 sequences are SQVTM and ANQGSEA. This CDR3 is 14 amino acids long. CDR3 loop: CSVSPRQANYGYTF. The CDR3 region has the DNA TGCAGCGTTAGCCCTCGTCAGGCCAACTATGGCTACACCTTC.

The genes are TRBV2 and TRBJ2-2; D gene ambiguous. CDR3 length: 14 amino acids. Germline values: CDR1 SNHLY, CDR2 FYNNEI. Trimming shortened V by 6 bases and J by 3 bases, and 11 bases separated the two germline ends. CDR3 in DNA: TGTGCCAGCAGCCCAGACCGACACACCGGGGAGCTGTTTTTT. It encodes CASSPDRHTGELFF.